Presented here are 19 T cell receptor beta chains from one specimen sequenced in a study of OX40 agonist ivuxolimab in advanced cancers. Library preparation used the immunoSEQ multiplex PCR assay. Entries here come from immuneACCESS through TCRdb and include only in-frame sequences with V and J called. Some clones fail to appear in such tables; in the studies checked, an unresolved V gene covers under half of the shortfall, and the cause of the remainder is unknown. For this sample the table gives tens of thousands of clones, of which approximately 87% were detected only once. The top ten clones comprise about 9.4% of the sample. Sequences were derived from CD4+ or CD8+ T cells sorted from blood, sampled in a trial of the OX40 agonist ivuxolimab. The receptor set was obtained from an adult with an advanced solid tumor such as melanoma, head and neck, liver or kidney cancer.

The V call is TRBV7-9, the J call TRBJ2-7, with TRBD1 matching 9 bases. After removal of 1 base from V and 4 bases from J, the junction contained 5 bases not matched to a gene. The CDR3 runs 15 residues. Germline V CDR1 and CDR2: SEHNR, FQNEAQ (reference sequence). The chain's CDR3 is CASSLDLTGGYEQYF. CDR3 DNA: TGTGCCAGCAGCTTAGACTTGACAGGGGGGTACGAGCAGTACTTC.

This chain connects TRBV6-6 to TRBJ2-3; D gene ambiguous. In germline, CDR1 is MNHNY, CDR2 SVGAGI (reference sequence). The CDR3 contains 14 residues. V dropped 6 bases and J dropped 6 bases, with 16 bases sitting between them. CDR3 coding DNA: TGTGCCAGCAGCCAGCGACGGGTAAAGGATACGCAGTATTTT. Translated, it gives CASSQRRVKDTQYF.

The J gene is TRBJ1-5, the V gene TRBV7-9; D perhaps matches TRBD1 (5 bases). In germline, CDR1 is SEHNR, CDR2 FQNEAQ (reference sequence). The V end lost 9 bases, the J end lost 4 bases, and 10 bases lay between the germline ends. The CDR3 consists of 12 residues. Written as DNA, the CDR3 is TGTGCCAGTGCACAGGAGAATCAGCCCCAGCATTTT. Its protein is CASAQENQPQHF.

V and J are TRBV27 and TRBJ1-6; D uncertain. The germline gives CDR1 MNHEY, CDR2 SMNVEV (reference sequence). V was pared by 0 bases and J by 9 bases, with 12 bases between. The CDR3 length is 15 residues. CDR3 in DNA: TGTGCCAGCAGTTTATCGATAGACCTTCTTTCACCCCTCCACTTT. It encodes CASSLSIDLLSPLHF.

J is TRBJ1-2 and V is TRBV2; 7 nucleotides align to TRBD1. From germline, CDR1 is SNHLY and CDR2 FYNNEI. The trim removed 5 bases at V and 3 bases at J, leaving 6 bases unmatched. CDR3 length equals 14 residues. The DNA of the CDR3 is TGTGCCAGCAGTCCCAGGGGGTTTGACTATGGCTACACCTTC. This encodes CASSPRGFDYGYTF. Looking up the rest from reference TRBV2 and TRBJ1-2 gives the full variable domain: EPEVTQTPSHQVTQMGQEVILRCVPISNHLYFYWYRQILGQKVEFLVSFYNNEISEKSEIFDDQFSVERPDGSNFTLKIRSTKLEDSAMYFCASSPRGFDYGYTFGSGTRLTVV.

The V call is TRBV5-4, the J call TRBJ2-7; 11 nucleotides align to TRBD2. This CDR3 region has 14 residues. Germline assignment: CDR1 SGHNT and CDR2 YYREEE (reference sequence). The trim removed 4 bases at V and 7 bases at J, leaving 7 bases unmatched. DNA for the CDR3: TGTGCCAGCAGCCTTAGCGGGGGGGCCCGGGAGCAGTACTTC. Translation gives CASSLSGGAREQYF.

This clone has just one count. CDR3: CASSRTSGQRDEQFF. The CDR3 coding sequence is TGTGCCAGCAGCCGGACTAGCGGACAACGGGATGAGCAGTTCTTC. The gene calls are TRBV7-2 and TRBJ2-1; 10 nucleotides line up with TRBD2. J lost 8 bases, V lost 5 bases, and 9 bases had no gene match. This CDR3 contains 15 residues. CDR1 and CDR2 from the germline V gene are SGHTA and FQGNSA.

The chain carries TRBV10-3 and TRBJ2-7; 9 positions agree with TRBD1. V was pared by 6 bases and J by 2 bases, with 5 bases of the junction left unmatched. This CDR3 has 14 residues. Germline V gives CDR1 ENHRY, CDR2 SYGVKD. CDR3 in amino acids: CAIRRTGDAYEQYF. The CDR3 region has the DNA TGTGCCATCAGACGGACAGGGGATGCCTACGAGCAGTACTTC.

V is TRBV10-3 and J is TRBJ2-1; tentative D call: TRBD1 (5 bases). The V and J ends lost 3 bases and 9 bases respectively, with 12 bases between them. The length of the CDR3 is 13 residues. In germline, CDR1 is ENHRY, CDR2 SYGVKD. CDR3: CAISDLRAAEQFF. The CDR3 DNA follows: TGTGCCATCAGTGATCTCAGGGCGGCTGAGCAGTTCTTC.

The chain recombines TRBV9 with TRBJ1-1; no clear D. This CDR3 region has 13 residues. Germline values: CDR1 SGDLS, CDR2 YYNGEE. CDR3 coding DNA: TGTGCTACTTCGGCTCAGCCTCTTACTGAAGCTTTCTTT. It yields the protein CATSAQPLTEAFF.

The chain employs TRBV25-1 and TRBJ1-1, with TRBD1 matching 11 bases. J gave up 5 bases and V 0 bases, and 8 bases lay outside the gene matches. Germline V gene sequence: CDR1 MGHDK, CDR2 SYGVNS. The CDR3 spans 17 residues. CDR3: CASSEYEDRGLSTEAFF. The CDR3 region has the DNA TGTGCCAGCAGTGAATACGAGGACAGGGGGCTTTCTACTGAAGCTTTCTTT.

The rearrangement uses TRBV13 and TRBJ2-1; 8 bases align to TRBD2. The CDR3 consists of 16 residues. Germline V gene data show CDR1 as PRHDT and CDR2 as FYEKMQ (reference sequence). V was clipped by 5 bases and J by 6 bases; unmatched bases: 12. This CDR3 reads CASSAPGAGDSNEQFF. As DNA, the CDR3 is TGTGCCAGCAGCGCCCCTGGAGCGGGAGATAGCAATGAGCAGTTCTTC.

The CDR3: CASSVGVGGDSGNTIYF. Written as DNA, the CDR3 is TGTGCCAGCAGCGTAGGGGTCGGAGGGGACTCTGGAAACACCATATATTTT. This rearrangement joins TRBV9 to TRBJ1-3; a weak D match, TRBD1 (5 bases). The germline V gene encodes CDR1 SGDLS and CDR2 YYNGEE. The CDR3 extends over 17 amino acids. The ends were cut back, 0 bases at V and 0 bases at J, with 13 bases in the middle.

The chain is built from TRBV19 and TRBJ2-7; 9 positions match TRBD1. The CDR3 covers 12 residues. Looked up from germline, CDR1 is LNHDA and CDR2 is SQIVND (reference sequence). The V and J ends lost 8 bases and 3 bases, in that order; junction bases with no gene match: 2. This chain's CDR3 is CASGQGFYEQYF. The CDR3 DNA reads as TGTGCCAGTGGACAGGGGTTCTACGAGCAGTACTTC. The full variable domain, in which reference TRBV19 and TRBJ2-7 provide the parts outside the CDR3, is DGGITQSPKYLFRKEGQNVTLSCEQNLNHDAMYWYRQDPGQGLRLIYYSQIVNDFQKGDIAEGYSVSREKKESFPLTVTSAQKNPTAFYLCASGQGFYEQYFGPGTRLTVT.

V gene TRBV27 combines with J gene TRBJ2-7; a possible D gene is TRBD2 (5 bases). Germline CDR1 is MNHEY and CDR2 is SMNVEV (reference sequence). CDR3 length equals 15 residues. Trimming cost V 3 bases and J 4 bases, with 16 bases left between them. The CDR3 sequence: CASSFGAADYYEQYF. CDR3 DNA sequence: TGTGCCAGCAGTTTCGGAGCAGCGGATTATTACGAGCAGTACTTC.

V gene TRBV16 combines with J gene TRBJ1-3; tentatively, D is TRBD1 (6 bases). The CDR3 has 14 residues. The V gene lost 3 bases and the J gene lost 3 bases, with 9 bases spanning the gap. CDR1 is KGHSY and CDR2 is FQNENV in the germline V gene. The CDR3 loop reads CASSQSTGGNTIYF. The CDR3 DNA reads TGTGCCAGCAGCCAGTCGACAGGTGGAAACACCATATATTTT.

This clone has just one count. The rearrangement uses TRBV7-8 and TRBJ2-1; TRBD1 agrees at 7 bases. Trimming removed 1 base from V and 6 bases from J; junction bases left unmatched: 6. Germline CDR1 reads SGHVS; CDR2 reads FQNEAQ. The CDR3 spans 15 residues. The CDR3 DNA reads TGTGCCAGCAGCTTAGGGACAGGCCTGGCCAATGAGCAGTTCTTC. The encoded protein is CASSLGTGLANEQFF.

The rearrangement joins TRBV19 to TRBJ2-3; a possible D gene is TRBD2 (5 bases). The CDR3 is made up of 16 amino acids. Trimming took 3 bases from V and 2 from J, leaving 15 bases between them. The V gene's germline CDR1 is LNHDA and CDR2 SQIVND (reference sequence). The CDR3 bases are TGTGCCAGTAGTATTCTCAGCGGAGCCCCCACAGATACGCAGTATTTT. Protein: CASSILSGAPTDTQYF. The full variable domain, in which reference TRBV19 and TRBJ2-3 provide the parts outside the CDR3, is DGGITQSPKYLFRKEGQNVTLSCEQNLNHDAMYWYRQDPGQGLRLIYYSQIVNDFQKGDIAEGYSVSREKKESFPLTVTSAQKNPTAFYLCASSILSGAPTDTQYFGPGTRLTVL.

This clone was observed once. The genes are TRBV7-3 and TRBJ2-1; unclear D gene. The CDR3 loop spans 14 amino acids. Trimming pared 0 bases from V and 8 bases from J, leaving 11 bases between. Germline CDR1 is SGHTA and CDR2 is FQGTGA. Written as DNA, the CDR3 is TGTGCCAGCAGCTTAACTGAGGCATGGGATGAGCAGTTCTTC. Translation: CASSLTEAWDEQFF.